Sequencing of this TCR beta chain was carried out in a study of shared clonotypes between healthy human individuals. Data came from immunoSEQ multiplex PCR; TCRdb stores just in-frame clones and leaves some out. Counted here are approximately 2,000,000 clones, under 95% occurring once; the ten biggest clones make up about 0.41%. Germline-derived CDR1 and CDR2 are SGHTA and FQGTGA. The CDR3 length is 15 residues. The V gene lost 5 bases and the J gene lost 10 bases, with 21 bases spanning the gap. The specimen was naive CD4+ T cells from PBMCs. Subset indicated: CD45RA+ positively selected. This chain connects TRBV7-3 to TRBJ2-1, with unresolved D. This TCR was recovered from a man younger than 35 in good health. Some clones in this sample may be carry-over from other donors' samples. This chain's CDR3 is CASSPDPSLQWEQFF. CDR3 in DNA: TGTGCCAGCAGCCCAGACCCGTCCCTACAATGGGAGCAGTTCTTC.